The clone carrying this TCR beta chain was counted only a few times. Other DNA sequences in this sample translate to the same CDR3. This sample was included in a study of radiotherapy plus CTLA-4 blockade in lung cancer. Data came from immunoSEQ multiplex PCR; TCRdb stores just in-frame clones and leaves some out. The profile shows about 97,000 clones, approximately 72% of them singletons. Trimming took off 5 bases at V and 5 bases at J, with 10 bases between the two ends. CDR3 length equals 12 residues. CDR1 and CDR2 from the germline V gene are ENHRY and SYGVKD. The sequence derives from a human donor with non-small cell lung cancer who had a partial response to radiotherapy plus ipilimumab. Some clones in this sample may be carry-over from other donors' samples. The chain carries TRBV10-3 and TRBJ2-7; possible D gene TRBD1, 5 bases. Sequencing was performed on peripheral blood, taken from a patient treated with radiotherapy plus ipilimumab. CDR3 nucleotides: TGTGCCATCAGTTTTCAGGGCAACGAGCAGTACTTC. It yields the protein CAISFQGNEQYF.